This T cell receptor (beta chain) was identified in a study of cytomegalovirus exposure and HLA in healthy donors. Study-level results: Follow-up analysis later connected one missense variant in DCLRE1C with trimming of TCR beta V- and J-genes. Earlier analysis yielded a pattern in which most TCR beta V segments were productive about 90% or about 30% of the time. The study assumed roughly uniform donor sequencing depth for presence/absence analyses.

With 60 Vbeta and 13 Jbeta primers, the PCR was carried out. In the original analysis: In a later analysis, of 80 million to 90 million unique beta chains, 9 million to 11 million appeared in at least two donors. Using immunoSEQ multiplex PCR, the repertoire was profiled, and TCRdb retains in-frame clones only, with some absent. V and J calls and clone size are as listed in that table; D and trimming were resolved from the DNA. The table includes 150,000 to 180,000 clones, about 76% detected once. This CDR3 comprises 14 residues. The V end was cut by 7 bases, the J end by 1 base, with 13 bases between. CDR1 is LNHDA, CDR2 SQIVND, per germline (reference sequence). This clone was picked up a small number of times. Its specificity is unknown.

The sequence was collected from a man aged 25-40 years in good health and CMV-seropositive. What was sequenced was PBMCs. This chain links TRBV19 with TRBJ1-1, with a possible D match to TRBD1 (5 bases). Here the CDR3 DNA reads TGTGCCAGTACCACGGGGGGGAGGAACACTGAAGCTTTCTTT. Its translation: CASTTGGRNTEAFF.